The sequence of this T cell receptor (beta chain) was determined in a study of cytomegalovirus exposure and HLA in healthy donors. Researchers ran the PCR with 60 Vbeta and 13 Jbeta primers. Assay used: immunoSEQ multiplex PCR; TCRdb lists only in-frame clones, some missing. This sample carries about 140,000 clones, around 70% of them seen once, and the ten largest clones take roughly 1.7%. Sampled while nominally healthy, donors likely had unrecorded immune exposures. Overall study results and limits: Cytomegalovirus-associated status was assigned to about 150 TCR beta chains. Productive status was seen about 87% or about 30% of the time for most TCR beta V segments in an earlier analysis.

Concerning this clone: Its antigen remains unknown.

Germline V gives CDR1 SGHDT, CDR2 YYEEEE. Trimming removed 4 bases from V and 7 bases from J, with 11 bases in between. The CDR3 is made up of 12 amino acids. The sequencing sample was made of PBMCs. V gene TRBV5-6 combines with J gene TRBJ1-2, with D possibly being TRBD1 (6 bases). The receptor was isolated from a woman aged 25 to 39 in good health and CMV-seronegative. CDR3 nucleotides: TGTGCCAGCAGCGCCAGCAGGGGTGGCTACACCTTC. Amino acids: CASSASRGGYTF.